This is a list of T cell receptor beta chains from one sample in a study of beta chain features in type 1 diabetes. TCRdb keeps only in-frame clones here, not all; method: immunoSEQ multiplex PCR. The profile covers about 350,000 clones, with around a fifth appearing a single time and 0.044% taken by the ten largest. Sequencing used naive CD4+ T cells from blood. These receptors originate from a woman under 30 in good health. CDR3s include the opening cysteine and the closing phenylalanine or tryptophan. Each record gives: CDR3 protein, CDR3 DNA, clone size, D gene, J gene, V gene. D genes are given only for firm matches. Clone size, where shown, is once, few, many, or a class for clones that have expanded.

cdr3_aa: CASSPGQGQNSPLHF
cdr3_nt: TGTGCCAGCTCACCCGGACAGGGTCAGAATTCACCCCTCCACTTT
clone_size: few
d_call: TRBD1
j_call: TRBJ1-6
v_call: TRBV18

cdr3_aa: CASSFLDSNYGYTF
cdr3_nt: TGTGCCAGCAGTTTCTTGGACAGTAACTATGGCTACACCTTC
clone_size: -
d_call: -
j_call: TRBJ1-2
v_call: TRBV6-6

cdr3_aa: CASRSGGPSYNEQFF
cdr3_nt: TGTGCCAGCAGGTCGGGGGGCCCTTCCTACAATGAGCAGTTCTTC
clone_size: -
d_call: -
j_call: TRBJ2-1
v_call: TRBV28

cdr3_aa: CAWSLTGPGNTIYF
cdr3_nt: TGTGCCTGGAGCTTAACGGGTCCTGGAAACACCATATATTTT
clone_size: -
d_call: -
j_call: TRBJ1-3
v_call: TRBV30

cdr3_aa: CASSARTGTSAHNEQFF
cdr3_nt: TGTGCCAGCAGCGCTCGTACAGGGACCTCAGCCCACAATGAGCAGTTCTTC
clone_size: few
d_call: -
j_call: TRBJ2-1
v_call: TRBV9

cdr3_aa: CASSFLAGLSYEQYF
cdr3_nt: TGTGCCAGCAGCTTTTTAGCGGGCCTCTCCTACGAGCAGTACTTC
clone_size: few
d_call: TRBD2
j_call: TRBJ2-7
v_call: TRBV7-9

cdr3_aa: CASGNRVNEQFF
cdr3_nt: TGTGCCAGCGGGAACAGGGTGAATGAGCAGTTCTTC
clone_size: few
d_call: -
j_call: TRBJ2-1
v_call: TRBV7-2

cdr3_aa: CASSPRGRGNEQFF
cdr3_nt: TGTGCCAGCAGCCCCCGTGGCAGGGGAAATGAGCAGTTCTTC
clone_size: -
d_call: -
j_call: TRBJ2-1
v_call: TRBV14

cdr3_aa: CASSKEDMEAFF
cdr3_nt: TGTGCCAGCAGCAAAGAGGACATGGAAGCTTTCTTT
clone_size: few
d_call: -
j_call: TRBJ1-1
v_call: TRBV21-1

cdr3_aa: CASSPREATEAFF
cdr3_nt: TGTGCCAGTAGTCCCAGGGAGGCCACTGAAGCTTTCTTT
clone_size: -
d_call: -
j_call: TRBJ1-1
v_call: TRBV19

cdr3_aa: CASGLGQNNEQFF
cdr3_nt: TGTGCTAGCGGCTTGGGACAGAACAATGAGCAGTTCTTC
clone_size: -
d_call: -
j_call: TRBJ2-1
v_call: TRBV7-7

cdr3_aa: CASSRRDHGGDEQFF
cdr3_nt: TGCGCCAGCAGCAGAAGGGACCACGGGGGGGATGAGCAGTTCTTC
clone_size: -
d_call: TRBD2
j_call: TRBJ2-1
v_call: TRBV5-1

cdr3_aa: CASYRRGLEQYF
cdr3_nt: TGTGCCAGTTACCGAAGGGGGCTCGAGCAGTACTTC
clone_size: -
d_call: TRBD1
j_call: TRBJ2-7
v_call: TRBV6-5

cdr3_aa: CASSYATSGKYEQYF
cdr3_nt: TGTGCCAGCAGTTACGCTACTAGCGGGAAGTACGAGCAGTACTTC
clone_size: -
d_call: TRBD2
j_call: TRBJ2-7
v_call: TRBV6-5

cdr3_aa: CAWSLTGYGYTF
cdr3_nt: TGTGCCTGGAGTTTGACAGGCTATGGCTACACCTTC
clone_size: few
d_call: -
j_call: TRBJ1-2
v_call: TRBV30

cdr3_aa: CASSQAPMVETQYF
cdr3_nt: TGCGCCAGCAGCCAAGCCCCTATGGTAGAGACCCAGTACTTC
clone_size: few
d_call: -
j_call: TRBJ2-5
v_call: TRBV4-1

cdr3_aa: CASSSTGTGWTDTQYF
cdr3_nt: TGTGCCAGCAGTTCCACAGGGACAGGATGGACGGATACGCAGTATTTT
clone_size: -
d_call: TRBD1
j_call: TRBJ2-3
v_call: TRBV7-2

cdr3_aa: CSSLGLAGGDTQYF
cdr3_nt: TGCAGCTCTTTGGGACTAGCGGGAGGAGATACGCAGTATTTT
clone_size: few
d_call: TRBD2
j_call: TRBJ2-3
v_call: TRBV29-1

cdr3_aa: CASSQGSGTGTYEQYF
cdr3_nt: TGCGCCAGCAGCCAAGGATCGGGGACAGGAACCTACGAGCAGTACTTC
clone_size: -
d_call: TRBD1
j_call: TRBJ2-7
v_call: TRBV4-1

cdr3_aa: CASSPGTGQPQHF
cdr3_nt: TGTGCCAGCTCACCAGGGACAGGTCAGCCCCAGCATTTT
clone_size: -
d_call: TRBD1
j_call: TRBJ1-5
v_call: TRBV18

cdr3_aa: CATSRKGQGASGANVLTF
cdr3_nt: TGTGCCACCAGCAGGAAGGGGCAGGGGGCCTCTGGGGCCAACGTCCTGACTTTC
clone_size: -
d_call: TRBD1
j_call: TRBJ2-6
v_call: TRBV15

cdr3_aa: CASSQPTAAGTSTDTQYF
cdr3_nt: TGTGCCAGCAGCCAGCCGACGGCGGCCGGTACTAGCACAGATACGCAGTATTTT
clone_size: -
d_call: -
j_call: TRBJ2-3
v_call: TRBV7-9

cdr3_aa: CASRRTGDNQETQYF
cdr3_nt: TGCGCCAGCCGTAGGACAGGGGACAACCAAGAGACCCAGTACTTC
clone_size: few
d_call: TRBD1
j_call: TRBJ2-5
v_call: TRBV5-1

cdr3_aa: CSARGAGDGYTF
cdr3_nt: TGCAGCGCCCGGGGGGCCGGGGATGGCTACACCTTC
clone_size: few
d_call: -
j_call: TRBJ1-2
v_call: TRBV29-1

cdr3_aa: CSVEGPTNEQYF
cdr3_nt: TGCAGCGTGGAGGGGCCCACTAATGAGCAGTACTTC
clone_size: -
d_call: -
j_call: TRBJ2-7
v_call: TRBV29-1